These T cell receptor beta chains were read from a single sample in a study of cytomegalovirus exposure and HLA in healthy donors. Data came from immunoSEQ multiplex PCR; TCRdb stores just in-frame clones and leaves some out. The sample includes under 130,000 clones, 70% of them seen just once. The sequenced sample was PBMCs. These receptors were obtained from a man aged 40-49 years in good health and CMV-seropositive. Each CDR3 is given with its conserved first and last residue. D genes are given only for firm matches. Clone size is not always given. Where it is, it says once, few, many or a class for expanded clones.

d_call	v_call	j_call	clone_size	cdr3_nt	cdr3_aa
-	TRBV7-8	TRBJ1-4	-	TGTGCCAGCAGCAGAACTGCCAGGGGAACTAATGAAAAACTGTTTTTT	CASSRTARGTNEKLFF
TRBD2	TRBV7-2	TRBJ2-5	-	TGTGCCAGCAGCTTAGGCGGGAGGGAGACCCAGTACTTC	CASSLGGRETQYF
-	TRBV6-6	TRBJ1-2	few	TGTGCCAGCAGTCTTGGGCGACGCGACTATGGCTACACCTTC	CASSLGRRDYGYTF
-	TRBV7-9	TRBJ2-2	-	TGTGCCAGCAGCGATACAATCGCAGGGAACGCGAACACCGGGGAGCTGTTTTTT	CASSDTIAGNANTGELFF
TRBD1	TRBV6-1	TRBJ1-5	few	TGTGCCAGCGAGGGGGACAGGGGGCTGACCCAGCATTTT	CASEGDRGLTQHF
TRBD2	TRBV28	TRBJ2-2	-	TGTGCCAGCAGTGCGCCTAGGGAGGGGACCGGGGAGCTGTTTTTT	CASSAPREGTGELFF
TRBD1	TRBV10-2	TRBJ1-1	-	TGCGCCAGCAGGGACAGTATAGGGGGCGAAATGAACACTGAAGCTTTCTTT	CASRDSIGGEMNTEAFF
-	TRBV7-9	TRBJ2-1	few	TGTGCCAGCAGCTTGGTAGACAATGAGCAGTTCTTC	CASSLVDNEQFF
TRBD2	TRBV7-2	TRBJ2-1	-	TGTGCCAGCAGCTTTTCCGGGACTAGTCCCAATGAGCAGTTCTTC	CASSFSGTSPNEQFF
-	TRBV29-1	TRBJ1-4	-	TGCAGCGTTGCCAAGGGGGATACTAATGAAAAACTGTTTTTT	CSVAKGDTNEKLFF
TRBD1	TRBV9	TRBJ2-7	-	TGTGCCAGCAGCCCCTCGGGACAGGGCTACGAGCAGTACTTC	CASSPSGQGYEQYF
-	TRBV5-1	TRBJ2-1	-	TGCGCCAGCTTCGGACTGTCGTACAATGAGCAGTTCTTC	CASFGLSYNEQFF
-	TRBV7-9	TRBJ1-1	-	TGTGCCAGCAGCTTAGGGCAGGGTTTTCTGGTCTCGGGCACTGAAGCTTTCTTT	CASSLGQGFLVSGTEAFF
-	TRBV7-2	TRBJ2-1	once	TGTGCCACCGCCCGCTCGCGAGATTCCTACAATGAGCAGTTCTTC	CATARSRDSYNEQFF
-	TRBV10-2	TRBJ1-5	few	TGCGCCAGCAAAGAGGACAGCGCGAGCAATCAGCCCCAGCATTTT	CASKEDSASNQPQHF
-	TRBV30	TRBJ1-2	-	TGTGCCTGGAGTGTAGGGCCAGGGAACTATGGCTACACCTTC	CAWSVGPGNYGYTF
TRBD1	TRBV7-3	TRBJ1-2	-	TGTGCCAGCAGCTCCCCGGACAGGGGCTTCTATGGCTACACCTTC	CASSSPDRGFYGYTF
TRBD2	TRBV7-2	TRBJ2-1	-	TGTGCCAGCAGCCTCGGACTAGCGGGATTTAATGAGCAGTTCTTC	CASSLGLAGFNEQFF
-	TRBV2	TRBJ2-1	once	TGTGCCAGCAGTGTCCAGGGTGGGAATGAGCAGTTCTTC	CASSVQGGNEQFF
-	TRBV2	TRBJ2-2	-	TGTGCCAGCAAAGTAGAGGTGAACACCGGGGAGCTGTTTTTT	CASKVEVNTGELFF
-	TRBV5-4	TRBJ2-3	-	TGTGCCAGCAGCTTGGTGGGGGCTAGCACAGATACGCAGTATTTT	CASSLVGASTDTQYF
-	TRBV11-3	TRBJ2-7	few	TGTGCCAGCAGCTTAGGGTCAGGGCTCCCCTACGAGCAGTACTTC	CASSLGSGLPYEQYF
TRBD1	TRBV5-4	TRBJ1-4	-	TGTGCCAGCAGCTATACAGGGGTAAATCATGAAAAACTGTTTTTT	CASSYTGVNHEKLFF
TRBD2	TRBV6-5	TRBJ2-7	few	TGTGCCAGCAGAACTGGGCAGCGGGAGGTGGACGAGCAGTACTTC	CASRTGQREVDEQYF
-	TRBV11-3	TRBJ2-3	once	TGTGCCAGCAGCGAGCCTTACACAGATACGCAGTATTTT	CASSEPYTDTQYF
TRBD1	TRBV11-2	TRBJ2-7	few	TGTGCCAGCAGCCCCGGGACAGGGGGTCCCTACGAGCAGTACTTC	CASSPGTGGPYEQYF
-	TRBV6-1	TRBJ1-5	-	TGTGCCAGCAGTGAAGCAGTGAACGGTAACAATCAGCCCCAGCATTTT	CASSEAVNGNNQPQHF
TRBD2	TRBV2	TRBJ2-2	-	TGTGCCAGTTTCTCCGGGACTAGTACCGGGGAGCTGTTTTTT	CASFSGTSTGELFF
-	TRBV4-1	TRBJ1-5	-	TGCGCCAGCAGCCAAGAGTACAGGGATCATCAGCCCCAGCATTTT	CASSQEYRDHQPQHF
TRBD1	TRBV29-1	TRBJ1-1	-	TGCAGCGCCGCCCGGCACCACACAGGGGGAGGTGAAGCTTTCTTT	CSAARHHTGGGEAFF
-	TRBV7-8	TRBJ1-3	-	TGTGCCAGCACCAAAGCGGGGGGCCAAGCTGGAAACACCATATATTTT	CASTKAGGQAGNTIYF
TRBD1	TRBV19	TRBJ1-1	-	TGTGCCAGTAGAAGAGGACAGGGGGCCTCCTTGAACACTGAAGCTTTCTTT	CASRRGQGASLNTEAFF
-	TRBV5-1	TRBJ2-5	-	TGCGCCAGCAGCCCGAACGGCGGGGAGACCCAGTACTTC	CASSPNGGETQYF
TRBD1	TRBV10-1	TRBJ2-1	-	TGCGCCAGCAGTGAGTCCACAGGGGGTGAGCAGTTCTTC	CASSESTGGEQFF
-	TRBV10-3	TRBJ2-1	-	TGTGCCATCATGCCAGGACCCGGGGATGAGCAGTTCTTC	CAIMPGPGDEQFF
TRBD1	TRBV30	TRBJ1-5	-	TGTGCCTGGAGTGTCGGACAGGGCAATCAGCCCCAGCATTTT	CAWSVGQGNQPQHF
-	TRBV14	TRBJ2-3	-	TGTGCCAGCAGCCAAGATGTAATAGCGGTGGCAGATACGCAGTATTTT	CASSQDVIAVADTQYF
-	TRBV5-1	TRBJ2-3	-	TGCGCCAGCAGCTTGGGTTCGGGGGTCGGTAGTGTGTCAGATACGCAGTATTTT	CASSLGSGVGSVSDTQYF
TRBD1	TRBV5-4	TRBJ2-1	-	TGTGCCAGCAGCCCCCCGCCGGGACAGGGGAGAAGTGAGCAGTTCTTC	CASSPPPGQGRSEQFF
-	TRBV19	TRBJ2-3	-	TGTGCCAGTAGTATAGCGGGAACAGATACGCAGTATTTT	CASSIAGTDTQYF
TRBD2	TRBV28	TRBJ2-1	-	TGTGCCAGCACGGGGGGGACCTACAATGAGCAGTTCTTC	CASTGGTYNEQFF
-	TRBV30	TRBJ2-7	-	TGTGCCTGCTCGCGGGGAGGCTACGAGCAGTACTTC	CACSRGGYEQYF
-	TRBV5-8	TRBJ1-1	-	TGTGCCAGCAGCGGCTACAGGGTAGGAAGCACTGAAGCTTTCTTT	CASSGYRVGSTEAFF
TRBD2	TRBV27	TRBJ2-1	once	TGTGCCAGCAGTTTTTTATCGAGTAGCGGGAGAATCGGGCCCTACAATGAGCAGTTCTTC	CASSFLSSSGRIGPYNEQFF
-	TRBV5-6	TRBJ2-2	-	TGTGCCAGCAGCTTGTACGGCCGGGACACCGGGGAGCTGTTTTTT	CASSLYGRDTGELFF
-	TRBV7-3	TRBJ1-1	-	TGTGCCAGCAGCTCCCAGGGTTTACCTGAAGCTTTCTTT	CASSSQGLPEAFF
-	TRBV4-2	TRBJ1-2	-	TGTGCCAGCGCACCCGGGCCAGGGGAAAGTGGCTACACCTTC	CASAPGPGESGYTF
-	TRBV30	TRBJ2-7	-	TGTGCCTGGAGCGGTTTCTCCTACGAGCAGTACTTC	CAWSGFSYEQYF
-	TRBV7-9	TRBJ2-3	-	TGTGCCAGCAGCCCTAAGGGGGTTGAAGGTGCAGATACGCAGTATTTT	CASSPKGVEGADTQYF
-	TRBV2	TRBJ2-2	-	TGTGCCAGCAAAAAGACAGGGAACACCGGGGAGCTGTTTTTT	CASKKTGNTGELFF
TRBD2	TRBV4-2	TRBJ2-6	-	TGTGCCAGCAGCCAACTAGCGGGGGATTCTGGGGCCAACGTCCTGACTTTC	CASSQLAGDSGANVLTF
TRBD1	TRBV19	TRBJ1-2	-	TGTGCCAGTAGAGTCACAGGGGCGTATGGCTACACCTTC	CASRVTGAYGYTF
-	TRBV6-1	TRBJ2-5	once	TGTGCCAGCAGTGAAGGGGCGGCCCGAGGGCAAGAGACCCAGTACTTC	CASSEGAARGQETQYF